The clone carrying this T cell receptor beta chain has at least ten counts. Unique molecular identifiers were used in preparing the TCRbeta library. TCRdb used MiXCR to reprocess the PCR reads, holding one entry per CDR3 protein. The table has some 530,000 distinct CDR3 sequences, about 12% seen once; the top ten hold around 5.8%. The entry originates in a study of T-cell reconstitution after alpha-beta-depleted transplantation in children. CDR1 and CDR2 (germline): SGHTA, FQGNSA. V lost 3 bases and J lost 5; bases outside the gene matches: 11. The CDR3 is 16 residues long. The receptor comes from a human donor who donated a stem cell graft to a child with combined immunodeficiency. This chain uses TRBV7-2 with TRBJ2-3; 7 bases are a match to TRBD2. Sequenced material: PBMCs from the stem cell graft donor, taken from the stem cell graft. The CDR3 coding sequence is TGTGCCAGCAGCTTTGTCCTAGCAGGGACTAAAGATACGCAGTATTTT. It codes for CASSFVLAGTKDTQYF.